The sequence of this TCR beta chain was determined in a study of response to subunit inactivated influenza vaccine. Study findings and constraints: With each seasonal influenza vaccination, the authors suggested, few new T cells are recruited.

Via MiXCR, TCRdb re-called the RT-PCR reads, giving one row per CDR3 protein. The data contain approximately 700,000 distinct CDR3 sequences, 15% to 19% of them singletons. Germline V CDR1 and CDR2: MNHEY, SVGEGT. J was trimmed by 7 bases and V by 1 base; bases with no gene match: 9. There are 15 residues in the CDR3. Points on this clonotype: Its specificity is unknown.

V gene TRBV6-2 or TRBV6-3 combines with J gene TRBJ2-7; 8 nucleotides align to TRBD2. Sequences were derived from PBMCs from blood, sampled 11 to 12 days after vaccination. The clonotype was recovered from a man in his fifties or sixties who received an inactivated influenza vaccine. The CDR3 nucleotides read TGTGCCAGCAGTTACTTGGCTAGCGGGCACCCAGAGCAGTACTTC. Its translation: CASSYLASGHPEQYF.